One and the same sample provided the 28 T cell receptor beta chains below, sequenced in a study of shared clonotypes between healthy human individuals. Data came from immunoSEQ multiplex PCR; TCRdb stores just in-frame clones and leaves some out. The table includes roughly 2,300,000 clones, around 93% detected once. Sequenced: naive CD4+ T cells from PBMCs. Subset specified: CD45RA+ positively selected. These receptors all stem from a man aged 18 to 29 in good health. Some clones in this sample may be carry-over from other donors' samples.

The chain employs TRBV5-1 and TRBJ2-5, with 11 positions matching TRBD2. Germline V gene sequence: CDR1 SGHRS, CDR2 YFSETQ. The CDR3 covers 16 residues. Losses at the gene ends were 7 bases for V and 1 base for J; bases not matched to a gene: 9. The CDR3 DNA reads as TGCGCCAGCTTCTCCACTAGCGGGAGTTTCCAAGAGACCCAGTACTTC. It is translated as CASFSTSGSFQETQYF.

V usage is TRBV6-5 and J usage is TRBJ2-5, with a tentative D call TRBD1 (5 bases). The CDR3 has 14 residues. CDR1 MNHEY and CDR2 SVGAGI come from the germline V gene. Trimming removed 1 base from V and 7 bases from J, with 13 bases in between. The CDR3 loop reads CASSYLGHQGTQYF. Here the CDR3 DNA reads TGTGCCAGCAGTTACTTAGGACATCAGGGGACCCAGTACTTC.

The chain employs TRBV30 and TRBJ2-2; D might be TRBD2 (5 bases). Germline V CDR1 and CDR2: GTSNPN, SVGIG (reference sequence). Trimming stripped 3 bases from V and 2 bases from J, with 13 bases between. The CDR3 has 15 residues. The CDR3 coding sequence is TGTGCCTGGAGAAAGGCTAGCCCCAACACCGGGGAGCTGTTTTTT. Protein sequence: CAWRKASPNTGELFF.

The CDR3 region has the DNA TGTGCCAGCAGCCCGACCCCAGGGAACACAGATACGCAGTATTTT. Translated, it gives CASSPTPGNTDTQYF. The chain employs TRBV5-4 and TRBJ2-3; weak D call: TRBD1 (5 bases). V gave up 4 bases and J gave up 2 bases, with 14 bases separating them. In germline, CDR1 is SGHNT, CDR2 YYREEE (reference sequence). This CDR3 contains 15 residues.

This chain uses TRBV5-1 with TRBJ1-4; 9 bases fit TRBD1. This CDR3 has 15 amino acids. Germline V lookup: CDR1 SGHRS, CDR2 YFSETQ. V shed 4 bases, J shed 7 bases, and the junction held 8 bases outside the gene matches. CDR3 in amino acids: CASSVEGTGSEKLFF. The CDR3 DNA reads TGCGCCAGCAGCGTGGAAGGGACAGGGAGTGAAAAACTGTTTTTT.

CDR3 coding DNA: TGCAGCTTCCTAGCGGGAGCCTACAATGAGCAGTTCTTC. Translating it yields CSFLAGAYNEQFF. J is TRBJ2-1 and V is TRBV29-1; 10 bases are shared with TRBD2. Germline CDR1 is SQVTM and CDR2 is ANQGSEA. The CDR3 contains 13 residues. J was trimmed by 2 bases and V by 8 bases; bases with no gene match: 3.

The rearrangement uses TRBV1 and TRBJ2-5; the D call TRBD2 from the table was never checked on the DNA. TRBV1 is shown as a pseudogene. The CDR3 totals 14 residues. CDR3 sequence reads: CTSSRTSSKETQYF. The CDR3 DNA reads TGCACCAGCAGCCGAACTAGCAGTAAAGAGACCCAGTACTTC.

In nucleotides, the CDR3 is TGTGCCAGCAGCCGGGGACAGGGGCAAGATCAGCCCCAGCATTTT. It is translated as CASSRGQGQDQPQHF. J is TRBJ1-5 and V is TRBV2; 10 bases agree with TRBD1. CDR3 length equals 15 residues. Per the germline V gene, CDR1 is SNHLY and CDR2 is FYNNEI. J was trimmed by 5 bases and V by 6 bases; bases with no gene match: 7.

This sequence joins TRBV27 and TRBJ2-7; either TRBD1 or TRBD2 may supply D (5 bases each). V gave up 5 bases and J gave up 7 bases, with 18 bases separating them. The CDR3 length is 14 residues. Germline V gene lookup returns CDR1 MNHEY and CDR2 SMNVEV (reference sequence). The CDR3 spells CASSPGTGSGEQYF. The CDR3 coding sequence is TGTGCCAGCAGTCCGGGGACCGGGTCGGGGGAGCAGTACTTC.

The chain uses TRBV7-3 and TRBJ1-1; 9 nucleotides align to TRBD1. The CDR3 covers 15 residues. Germline loops: CDR1 SGHTA, CDR2 FQGTGA. V gave up 2 bases and J gave up 5 bases; unmatched junction bases: 6. CDR3 DNA sequence: TGTGCCAGCAGCTTATCGACAGGGGGAAATACTGAAGCTTTCTTT. It yields the protein CASSLSTGGNTEAFF.

The chain carries TRBV7-9 and TRBJ1-1; TRBD1 matches 7 bases. The J segment lost 0 bases and the V segment lost 5 bases, leaving 9 bases of the junction unmatched. In germline, CDR1 is SEHNR, CDR2 FQNEAQ (reference sequence). The CDR3 is 16 residues long. CDR3 sequence: CASSPQGTVLNTEAFF. DNA of the CDR3: TGTGCCAGCAGCCCTCAAGGGACAGTTTTGAACACTGAAGCTTTCTTT.

The chain is built from TRBV6-6 and TRBJ1-5; D is undetermined. Per the germline V gene, CDR1 is MNHNY and CDR2 is SVGAGI (reference sequence). The ends were cut back, 0 bases at V and 2 bases at J, with 8 bases in the middle. This CDR3 region has 15 residues. The CDR3 here is CASSYSYEGNQPQHF. CDR3 DNA sequence: TGTGCCAGCAGTTACTCTTACGAAGGCAATCAGCCCCAGCATTTT.

J is TRBJ2-7 and V is TRBV7-2, with D unresolved. The CDR3 totals 14 residues. Germline assignment: CDR1 SGHTA and CDR2 FQGNSA. The germline V and J ends were trimmed by 3 bases and 6 bases, with 15 bases remaining between them. The CDR3 DNA reads TGTGCCAGCAGCTTCCCGGCAGGCGTCGTCGAGCAGTACTTC. Its protein product is CASSFPAGVVEQYF.

This rearrangement joins TRBV5-1 to TRBJ2-2; D gene uncertain. Germline-derived CDR1 and CDR2 are SGHRS and YFSETQ. V gave up 0 bases and J gave up 4 bases, with 16 bases separating them. The CDR3 runs to 17 residues. CDR3 region: CASSLDPGRSSTGELFF. The DNA for the CDR3 is TGCGCCAGCAGCTTGGACCCCGGGCGTTCTAGCACCGGGGAGCTGTTTTTT.

The chain combines TRBV6-5 with TRBJ2-7, with TRBD2 matching 8 bases. V shed 8 bases and J 2 bases; nucleotides not matched to a gene: 11. Germline values: CDR1 MNHEY, CDR2 SVGAGI. The CDR3 spans 15 residues. The chain's CDR3 is CASADGGVGAYEQYF. Here the CDR3 DNA reads TGTGCCAGCGCCGACGGGGGGGTCGGAGCCTACGAGCAGTACTTC.

V gene TRBV28 combines with J gene TRBJ1-1, with a weak D call TRBD1 (5 bases). The CDR3 spans 15 residues. V gave up 2 bases and J gave up 2 bases, with 12 bases separating them. Germline CDR1 is MDHEN and CDR2 is SYDVKM. The CDR3 nucleotides are TGTGCCAGCAGTTTAGTAGGGGCTGCTAACACTGAAGCTTTCTTT. As protein: CASSLVGAANTEAFF.

A few counts support this clone. The chain recombines TRBV2 with TRBJ2-5; unclear D gene. Deletions cut 4 bases from V and 4 bases from J, with 7 bases between. CDR1 SNHLY and CDR2 FYNNEI come from the germline V gene. The CDR3 totals 12 residues. The CDR3 DNA reads as TGTGCCAGCAGTGGTTCTAGAGAGACCCAGTACTTC. Its protein product is CASSGSRETQYF.

This clone was counted once. The rearrangement joins TRBV7-9 to TRBJ2-3; 7 bases fit TRBD2. The CDR3 is 16 amino acids. Germline CDR1 SEHNR, CDR2 FQNEAQ (reference sequence). V trimming: 6 bases; J trimming: 1 base; junction bases outside the gene matches: 10. This CDR3 is CASSIGLAGGTDTQYF. The CDR3 DNA reads as TGTGCCAGCAGTATAGGGCTGGCGGGGGGCACAGATACGCAGTATTTT. The whole variable domain, filled in from reference TRBV7-9 and TRBJ2-3, reads DTGVSQNPRHKITKRGQNVTFRCDPISEHNRLYWYRQTLGQGPEFLTYFQNEAQLEKSRLLSDRFSAERPKGSFSTLEIQRTEQGDSAMYLCASSIGLAGGTDTQYFGPGTRLTVL.

The chain links TRBV2 to TRBJ1-5; D might be TRBD1 (6 bases). Germline assignment: CDR1 SNHLY and CDR2 FYNNEI. Trimming removed 6 bases from V and 2 bases from J, with 14 bases in between. The CDR3 is 15 residues long. DNA of the CDR3: TGTGCCAGCAGCCCCCCGGGGGCTCGCAATCAGCCCCAGCATTTT. This translates into CASSPPGARNQPQHF.

With respect to this clone: The germline gene is not matched at one end of the junction; a read error may be the cause. This CDR3 is CASREVVGGDTEAFF. The DNA for the CDR3 is TGTGCCAGCAGAGAAGTGGTAGGGGGCGACACTGAAGCTTTCTTT. V gene TRBV6-1 combines with J gene TRBJ1-1, with TRBD1 identical over 7 bases. Germline V gene lookup returns CDR1 MNHNS and CDR2 SASEGT. This CDR3 region has 15 residues.

This clone has more than one count but fewer than ten. The sample holds other DNA sequences that translate to the same CDR3. The rearrangement links TRBV6-5 to TRBJ1-2, with 8 bases identical to TRBD1. Trimming removed 0 bases from V and 7 bases from J; junction bases left unmatched: 4. Germline values: CDR1 MNHEY, CDR2 SVGAGI. The CDR3 extends over 14 amino acids. In DNA, the CDR3 is TGTGCCAGCAGTTACTCGACAGGGGTGGGTGGCTACACCTTC. It encodes CASSYSTGVGGYTF.

The chain joins TRBV6-5 to TRBJ1-4; D call uncertain. This CDR3 is 8 amino acids long. Germline CDR1 and CDR2: MNHEY and SVGAGI. The CDR3 DNA reads TGTAAAAATGAAAAACTGTTTTTT. It specifies CKNEKLFF.

The chain employs TRBV11-2 and TRBJ1-3, with a tentative D call TRBD1 (6 bases). CDR3 size: 15 residues. Between the trimmed V and J ends, which lost 3 bases and 2 bases, there was a span of 11 bases. Germline V gives CDR1 SGHAT, CDR2 FQNNGV. For the CDR3, the DNA is TGTGCCAGCAGCTTCCAGGCAGGGGCTGGAAACACCATATATTTT. Its translation is CASSFQAGAGNTIYF.

The rearrangement links TRBV28 to TRBJ1-1, with D perhaps matching TRBD1 (5 bases). CDR1 is MDHEN, CDR2 SYDVKM, per germline. Trimming shortened V by 6 bases and J by 7 bases, and 21 bases separated the two germline ends. The CDR3 covers 15 residues. The CDR3 nucleotides are TGTGCCAGCAGCCGCCCCCCGGCAGGGATAGTTGAAGCTTTCTTT. It yields the protein CASSRPPAGIVEAFF.

The J gene is TRBJ2-7, the V gene TRBV5-1; 9 bases line up with TRBD2. The CDR3 is 15 amino acids. Germline CDR1 and CDR2: SGHRS and YFSETQ. Losses at the gene ends were 0 bases for V and 6 bases for J; bases not matched to a gene: 7. The DNA for the CDR3 is TGCGCCAGCAGCTTGGTGGGTAGCGGGAGTTCCGAGCAGTACTTC. This encodes CASSLVGSGSSEQYF.

This chain connects TRBV9 to TRBJ2-1, with 10 bases fitting TRBD2. J gave up 9 bases and V 0 bases, and 12 bases lay outside the gene matches. CDR3 size: 17 residues. In germline, CDR1 is SGDLS, CDR2 YYNGEE. The CDR3 loop reads CASSVDLAGVGIPEQFF. The DNA for the CDR3 is TGTGCCAGCAGCGTAGATCTAGCGGGAGTCGGTATTCCTGAGCAGTTCTTC.

This clone was detected a few times. The CDR3 nucleotides read TGTGCCATCACCCGGGGCGTGAACACTGAAGCTTTCTTT. Protein sequence: CAITRGVNTEAFF. The rearrangement joins TRBV10-3 to TRBJ1-1; D might be TRBD1 (5 bases). This CDR3 comprises 13 residues. Trimming left V 7 bases short and J 0 bases short, with 9 bases between. CDR1 is ENHRY, CDR2 SYGVKD, per germline.

The chain joins TRBV27 to TRBJ2-7; no clear D. V lost 8 bases to trimming and J lost 4 bases, with 21 bases between them. CDR3 length equals 15 residues. Germline values: CDR1 MNHEY, CDR2 SMNVEV (reference sequence). The CDR3 sequence: CASRPGPRSGYEQYF. CDR3 coding DNA: TGTGCCAGCCGTCCGGGCCCCAGGTCAGGTTACGAGCAGTACTTC.